This T cell receptor (beta chain) originates from a study of OX40 agonist ivuxolimab in advanced cancers. To note about this clone: What it binds is not known.

CDR1 MDHEN and CDR2 SYDVKM come from the germline V gene. V was shortened by 2 bases and J by 6 bases, with 8 bases between the two germline ends. The CDR3 is made up of 13 amino acids. The table came from immunoSEQ multiplex PCR; TCRdb's copy has only in-frame clones and leaves some out. The table includes 40,000 to 55,000 clones, 85% to 95% detected once. Study-level findings and limits: Expanded peripheral T cells had an undetermined antigen specificity.

Specimen: CD4+ or CD8+ T cells sorted from blood, collected in a trial of the OX40 agonist ivuxolimab. The TCR originated in an adult with an advanced solid tumor such as melanoma, head and neck, liver or kidney cancer. The chain recombines TRBV28 with TRBJ2-1; D ambiguous. As DNA, the CDR3 is TGTGCCAGCAGTTTAACCTTGTCCAATGAGCAGTTCTTC. As protein: CASSLTLSNEQFF.